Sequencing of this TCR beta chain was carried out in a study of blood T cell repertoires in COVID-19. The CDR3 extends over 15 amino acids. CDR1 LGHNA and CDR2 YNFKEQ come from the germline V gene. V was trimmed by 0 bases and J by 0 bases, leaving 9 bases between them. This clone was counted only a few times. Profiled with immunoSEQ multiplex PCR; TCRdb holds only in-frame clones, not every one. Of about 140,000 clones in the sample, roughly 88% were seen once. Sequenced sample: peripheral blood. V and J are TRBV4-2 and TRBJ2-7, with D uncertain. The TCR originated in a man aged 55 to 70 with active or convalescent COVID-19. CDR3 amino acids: CASSQEKTLSYEQYF. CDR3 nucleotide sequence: TGTGCCAGCAGCCAAGAAAAAACTCTCTCCTACGAGCAGTACTTC.